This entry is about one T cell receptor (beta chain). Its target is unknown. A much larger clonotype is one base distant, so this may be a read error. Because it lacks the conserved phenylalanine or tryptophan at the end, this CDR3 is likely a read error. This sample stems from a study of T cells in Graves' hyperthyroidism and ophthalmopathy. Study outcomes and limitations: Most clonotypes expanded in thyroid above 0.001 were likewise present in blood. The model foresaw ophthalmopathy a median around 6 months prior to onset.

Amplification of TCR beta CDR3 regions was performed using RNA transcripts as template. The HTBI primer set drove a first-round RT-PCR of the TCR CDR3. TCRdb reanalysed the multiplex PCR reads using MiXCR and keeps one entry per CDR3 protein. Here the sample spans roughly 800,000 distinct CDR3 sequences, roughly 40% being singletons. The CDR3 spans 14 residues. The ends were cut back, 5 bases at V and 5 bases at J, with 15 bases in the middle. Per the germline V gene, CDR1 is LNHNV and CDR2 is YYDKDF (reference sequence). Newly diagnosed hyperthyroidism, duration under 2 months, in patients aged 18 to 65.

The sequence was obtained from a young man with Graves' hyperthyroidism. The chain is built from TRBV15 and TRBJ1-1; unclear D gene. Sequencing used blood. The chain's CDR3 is CATSGSLRDTEAFL. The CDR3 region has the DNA TGTGCCACCAGCGGGTCCCTTAGGGATACTGAAGCTTTCCTT.